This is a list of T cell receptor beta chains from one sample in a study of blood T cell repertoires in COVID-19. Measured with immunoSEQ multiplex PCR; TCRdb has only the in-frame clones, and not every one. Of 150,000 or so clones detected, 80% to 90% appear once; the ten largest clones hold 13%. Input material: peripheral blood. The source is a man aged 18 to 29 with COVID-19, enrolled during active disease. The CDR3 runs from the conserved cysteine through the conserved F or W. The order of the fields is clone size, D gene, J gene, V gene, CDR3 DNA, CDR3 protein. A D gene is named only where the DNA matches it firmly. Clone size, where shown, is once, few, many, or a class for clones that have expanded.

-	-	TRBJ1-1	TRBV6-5	TGTGCCAGCAGTTACTCGCGGCAGCGAACCAGTGAAGCTTTCTTT	CASSYSRQRTSEAFF
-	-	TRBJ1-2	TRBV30	TGTGCCTGGAGTGTACGGAGCTATGGCTACACCTTC	CAWSVRSYGYTF
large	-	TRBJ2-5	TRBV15	TGTGCCACCAGCGAAGTTGCGGGAGAGACCCAGTACTTC	CATSEVAGETQYF
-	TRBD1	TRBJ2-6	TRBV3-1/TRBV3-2	TGTGCCAGCAGCCAAGACGGGACAGGGTGTGGGGCCAACGTCCTGACTTTC	CASSQDGTGCGANVLTF
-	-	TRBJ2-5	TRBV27	TGTGCCATCGCAGGGGCCGTAGTATTGGGGACCCAGTACTTC	CAIAGAVVLGTQYF
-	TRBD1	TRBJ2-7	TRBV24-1	TGTGCCACCAGTGACCCCCGGGACAGGGGCGCCTACGAGCAGTACTTC	CATSDPRDRGAYEQYF
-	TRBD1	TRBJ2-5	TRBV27	TGTGCCAGCAGTTTCAGCGGACAGGCGGCGACCCAGTACTTC	CASSFSGQAATQYF
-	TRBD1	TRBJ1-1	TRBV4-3	TGCGCCAGCAGCCAAGGACAGGGGGCGGAGAACACTGAAGCTTTCTTT	CASSQGQGAENTEAFF
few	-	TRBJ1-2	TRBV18	TGTGCCAGCTCACGCTCAATCTCGGATGGCTACACCTTC	CASSRSISDGYTF
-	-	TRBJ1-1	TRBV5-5	TGTGCCAGCAGCTTGAATGCGGGGGGCACTGAAGCTTTCTTT	CASSLNAGGTEAFF
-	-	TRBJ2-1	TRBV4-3	TGCGCCAGCAGCCAAGATCGAAGAGGGTTGGGGGAGGGGGACAATGAGCAGTTCTTC	CASSQDRRGLGEGDNEQFF
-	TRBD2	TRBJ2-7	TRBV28	TGTGCCAGCAGAGGGACTAGCGGAGTCTCCTACGAGCAGTACTTC	CASRGTSGVSYEQYF
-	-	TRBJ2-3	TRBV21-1	TGTGCCCTTACGAGACGGGGGGAGCACACAGATACGCAGTATTTT	CALTRRGEHTDTQYF
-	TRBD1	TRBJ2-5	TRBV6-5	TGTGCCAGCAGTTACGTCGGACAGGGGGCAGAGACCCAGTACTTC	CASSYVGQGAETQYF
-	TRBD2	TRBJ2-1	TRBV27	TGTGCCAGCCGACGGACTAGCGGTACGGGCAATGAGCAGTTCTTC	CASRRTSGTGNEQFF
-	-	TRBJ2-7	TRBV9	TGTGCCAGCAGCGTAGGCTCCGGGGGCTCCTACGAGCAGTACTTC	CASSVGSGGSYEQYF
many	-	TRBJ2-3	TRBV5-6	TGTGCCAGCAGCTTGGAGTACAGTAGCACAGATACGCAGTATTTT	CASSLEYSSTDTQYF
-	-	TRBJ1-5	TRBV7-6	TGTGCCAGCAGCCCCACATTAGCGGGTCAGCCCCAGCATTTT	CASSPTLAGQPQHF
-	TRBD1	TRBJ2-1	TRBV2	TGTGCCAGCAGTGAAGGGACAGGGGGCTACAATGAGCAGTTCTTC	CASSEGTGGYNEQFF
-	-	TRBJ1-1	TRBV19	TGTGCCAGTAGTATGGAGGGAACTGAAGCTTTCTTT	CASSMEGTEAFF
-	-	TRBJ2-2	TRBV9	TGTGCCAGCAGCGTAGCTTTTAGTTCCGCCGGGGAGCTGTTTTTT	CASSVAFSSAGELFF
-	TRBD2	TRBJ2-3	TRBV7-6	TGTGCCAGCAGCTTAGCCGCGGGGGGCTGGCCAGATACGCAGTATTTT	CASSLAAGGWPDTQYF
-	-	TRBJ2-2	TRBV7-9	TGTGCCAGCAGCCGCCCGACAGTGAACACCGGGGAGCTGTTTTTT	CASSRPTVNTGELFF
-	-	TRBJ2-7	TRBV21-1	TGTGCCAGCACCCGGACAGGGTGGCACGAGCAGTACTTC	CASTRTGWHEQYF
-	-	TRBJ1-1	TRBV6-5	TGTGCCGTCCCGTCCAGGTTGGCAACGAACACTGAAGCTTTCTTT	CAVPSRLATNTEAFF
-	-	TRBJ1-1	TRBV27	TGTGCCAGCAGTTTATGGCGGGGGCGAGACACTGAAGCTTTCTTT	CASSLWRGRDTEAFF
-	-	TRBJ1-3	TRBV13	TGTGCCAGCAGCTCTCCCCCCGGAAACACCATATATTTT	CASSSPPGNTIYF
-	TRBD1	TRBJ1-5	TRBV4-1	TGCGCCAGCAGCCAAGGACAGGGGGCAGGTCAGCCCCAGCATTTT	CASSQGQGAGQPQHF
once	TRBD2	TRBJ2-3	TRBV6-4	TGTGCCAGCAGTGACCCTCCGGGACTAGCGGGAGGGCCCGAAGTTAAAGATACGCAGTATTTT	CASSDPPGLAGGPEVKDTQYF
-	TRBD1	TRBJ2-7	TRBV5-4	TGTGCCAGCAGCCCAGGACAGGGGCCCTACGAGCAGTACTTC	CASSPGQGPYEQYF
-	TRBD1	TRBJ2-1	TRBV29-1	TGCAGCGTCTCGGACAGGGGGGACAATGAGCAGTTCTTC	CSVSDRGDNEQFF
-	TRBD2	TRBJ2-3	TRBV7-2	TGTGCCAGCAGCCCTGGACTAGCGGGAGGGTGGGCAGATACGCAGTATTTT	CASSPGLAGGWADTQYF
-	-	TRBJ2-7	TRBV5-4	TGTGCCAGCAGCTTGAAGTCCACATCCAAGTTCGAGCAGTACTTC	CASSLKSTSKFEQYF
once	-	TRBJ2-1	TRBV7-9	TGTGCCAGCAGCTTATCTGCCGGGGAGCAGTTCTTC	CASSLSAGEQFF
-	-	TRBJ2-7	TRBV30	TGTGCCTGGAGGGACTATACAGGGGCCTACTACGAGCAGTACTTC	CAWRDYTGAYYEQYF
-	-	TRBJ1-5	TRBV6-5	TGTGCCAGCACCCTCGGGGGGGTCAATCAGCCCCAGCATTTT	CASTLGGVNQPQHF
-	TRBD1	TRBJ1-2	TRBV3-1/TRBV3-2	TGTGCCAGCAGGTCCACCAGACAGGGAAACTATGGCTACACCTTC	CASRSTRQGNYGYTF
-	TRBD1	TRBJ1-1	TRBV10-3	TGTGCCATCAGGACAGGGGAAGGAGAAACTGAAGCTTTCTTT	CAIRTGEGETEAFF
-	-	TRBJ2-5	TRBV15	TGTGCCACCAGCGTACAGCTTATCCAAGAGACCCAGTACTTC	CATSVQLIQETQYF
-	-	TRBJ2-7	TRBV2	TGTGCCAGCAGGGGCCAGCCACCGTACGAGCAGTACTTC	CASRGQPPYEQYF
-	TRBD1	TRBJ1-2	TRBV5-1	TGCGCCAGCAGCTGGGGGACAGCTAATTATGGCTACACCTTC	CASSWGTANYGYTF
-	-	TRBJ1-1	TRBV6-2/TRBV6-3	TGTGCCAGCAGCCTAGTAATATACACTGAAGCTTTCTTT	CASSLVIYTEAFF